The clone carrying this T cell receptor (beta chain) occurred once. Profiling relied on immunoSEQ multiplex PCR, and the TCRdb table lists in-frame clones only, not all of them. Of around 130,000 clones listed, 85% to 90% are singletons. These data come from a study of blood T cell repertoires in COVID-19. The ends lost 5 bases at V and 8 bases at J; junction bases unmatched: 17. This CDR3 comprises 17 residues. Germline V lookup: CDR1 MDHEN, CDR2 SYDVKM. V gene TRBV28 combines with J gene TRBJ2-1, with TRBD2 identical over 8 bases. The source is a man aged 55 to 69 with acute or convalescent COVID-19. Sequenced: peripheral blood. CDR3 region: CASSTPGGGRLGDEQFF. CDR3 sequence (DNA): TGTGCCAGCAGTACCCCGGGGGGGGGCAGATTAGGGGATGAGCAGTTCTTC.